Listed below are T cell receptor beta chains from one sample, sequenced in a study of blood T cell repertoires in COVID-19. Sequenced by immunoSEQ multiplex PCR; TCRdb stores in-frame clones only, minus some. The table records about 150,000 clones, around four fifths of them present only once. Sequenced: PBMCs or T cells enriched from blood (not recorded which). Receptor source: a middle-aged man who had recovered from COVID-19. The CDR3 runs from the conserved cysteine through the conserved F or W. The D gene is left open where the match is weak. Clone sizes are given selectively: once, few, many, or a class where the clone is expanded.

clone size,V gene,J gene,D gene,CDR3 protein,CDR3 DNA
once,TRBV7-8,TRBJ1-2,.,CASSLSVQGTAGYTF,TGTGCCAGCAGCTTATCCGTTCAGGGAACGGCTGGCTACACCTTC
.,TRBV5-1,TRBJ2-7,TRBD1,CASRAVGQGPHEQYF,TGCGCCAGCAGAGCGGTTGGACAGGGCCCCCACGAGCAGTACTTC
.,TRBV30,TRBJ1-3,TRBD1,CAWSRGTGENTIYF,TGTGCCTGGAGTCGCGGGACAGGCGAAAACACCATATATTTT
many,TRBV25-1,TRBJ1-3,.,CASSGRWNTIYF,TGTGCCAGCAGTGGGAGATGGAACACCATATATTTT
.,TRBV27,TRBJ2-7,.,CASSPRGSAYEQYF,TGTGCCAGCAGTCCCCGCGGATCAGCCTACGAGCAGTACTTC
.,TRBV6-1,TRBJ2-7,TRBD1,CASSEGTTGVYEQYF,TGTGCCAGCAGTGAGGGAACGACAGGGGTCTACGAGCAGTACTTC
few,TRBV5-6,TRBJ1-5,.,CASSLGGRVFPSNQPQHF,TGTGCCAGCAGCTTGGGGGGCAGGGTATTTCCCTCGAATCAGCCCCAGCATTTT
.,TRBV11-3,TRBJ2-2,.,CASSFSTPTSNTGELFF,TGTGCCAGCAGCTTCAGTACTCCGACTTCGAACACCGGGGAGCTGTTTTTT
.,TRBV20-1,TRBJ1-1,.,CSASPVMRQRMNTEAFF,TGCAGTGCTAGTCCCGTAATGAGACAGAGAATGAACACTGAAGCTTTCTTT
.,TRBV9,TRBJ2-3,.,CASSVSPTSTDTQYF,TGTGCCAGCAGCGTTTCGCCTACTAGCACAGATACGCAGTATTTT
.,TRBV19,TRBJ2-5,.,CASSRVDWETQYF,TGTGCCAGTAGCCGGGTGGATTGGGAGACCCAGTACTTC
.,TRBV27,TRBJ2-3,.,CASSFQWGQDTQYF,TGTGCCAGCAGCTTTCAGTGGGGCCAAGATACGCAGTATTTT
.,TRBV6-5,TRBJ1-5,TRBD1,CASRDRGNQPQHF,TGTGCCAGCAGAGACAGGGGAAATCAGCCCCAGCATTTT
.,TRBV6-1,TRBJ1-2,TRBD1,CASSEFRQGENNYGYTF,TGTGCCAGCAGTGAATTCCGACAGGGCGAAAATAACTATGGCTACACCTTC
.,TRBV5-1,TRBJ2-5,TRBD2,CASSSIGLAGGLSMQETQYF,TGCGCCAGCAGCTCGATAGGACTAGCGGGGGGGCTATCGATGCAAGAGACCCAGTACTTC
.,TRBV28,TRBJ1-5,.,CASRPRQGGQPQHF,TGTGCCAGCAGACCACGCCAGGGTGGACAGCCCCAGCATTTT
.,TRBV10-3,TRBJ1-1,TRBD1,CAISEGTAALNTEAFF,TGTGCCATCAGTGAGGGGACAGCGGCGTTGAACACTGAAGCTTTCTTT
.,TRBV18,TRBJ2-2,.,CASSPVTGGELFF,TGTGCCAGCTCACCGGTCACCGGCGGGGAGCTGTTTTTT
.,TRBV10-3,TRBJ1-5,TRBD1,CAIRSEDRGNQPQHF,TGTGCCATCAGATCAGAGGACAGGGGAAATCAGCCCCAGCATTTT
.,TRBV7-2,TRBJ1-6,.,CASSLDRSLYNSPLHF,TGTGCCAGCAGCTTAGACAGGAGCCTCTATAATTCACCCCTCCACTTT
.,TRBV15,TRBJ2-3,.,CATSRALIAGGTDTQYF,TGTGCCACCAGCAGAGCGCTAATAGCAGGGGGCACAGATACGCAGTATTTT
.,TRBV5-5,TRBJ1-1,TRBD1,CASSLGHRTGQAEAFF,TGTGCCAGCAGCTTGGGCCATCGGACAGGGCAAGCTGAAGCTTTCTTT
.,TRBV7-9,TRBJ1-5,.,CASSLGSSQPQHF,TGTGCCAGCAGCTTAGGGTCGAGTCAGCCCCAGCATTTT
.,TRBV7-9,TRBJ1-4,.,CASSSYPPNEKLFF,TGTGCCAGCAGCTCTTATCCCCCTAATGAAAAACTGTTTTTT
.,TRBV7-2,TRBJ2-7,.,CASSLVWPGDEQYF,TGTGCCAGCAGCTTAGTATGGCCAGGGGACGAGCAGTACTTC
.,TRBV6-5,TRBJ1-3,.,CASSYSGSNSGNTIYF,TGTGCCAGCAGTTACTCGGGCAGTAACTCTGGAAACACCATATATTTT
.,TRBV3-1/TRBV3-2,TRBJ2-1,.,CASSQGRALYNEQFF,TGTGCCAGCAGCCAAGGCAGGGCCTTGTACAATGAGCAGTTCTTC
.,TRBV6-5,TRBJ2-3,.,CASRRQGSTDTQYF,TGTGCCAGCAGGCGTCAGGGAAGCACAGATACGCAGTATTTT
.,TRBV18,TRBJ1-3,TRBD1,CASSPRDRELGNTIYF,TGTGCCAGCTCACCACGGGACAGGGAATTGGGAAACACCATATATTTT
.,TRBV4-1,TRBJ2-3,.,CASSQEWLASTDTQYF,TGCGCCAGCAGCCAAGAATGGCTAGCGAGCACAGATACGCAGTATTTT
.,TRBV5-6,TRBJ1-1,.,CASSSLDRPYTEAFF,TGTGCCAGCAGCTCGTTAGACAGGCCATACACTGAAGCTTTCTTT
few,TRBV4-3,TRBJ1-2,.,CASSKEAIQGYGYTF,TGCGCCAGCAGCAAAGAAGCTATCCAGGGGTATGGCTACACCTTC
.,TRBV7-6,TRBJ2-2,.,CASSLRPQGTGELFF,TGTGCCAGCAGCCTCCGCCCCCAGGGAACCGGGGAGCTGTTTTTT
.,TRBV9,TRBJ1-3,.,CASSVGTVGNTIYF,TGTGCCAGCAGCGTAGGGACAGTGGGAAACACCATATATTTT
many,TRBV27,TRBJ1-2,TRBD1,CASSVKGASYGYTF,TGTGCCAGCAGTGTCAAGGGGGCTAGCTATGGCTACACCTTC
.,TRBV7-2,TRBJ1-5,.,CASSRGPEHSNQPQHF,TGTGCCAGCAGCCGGGGTCCAGAACATAGCAATCAGCCCCAGCATTTT
.,TRBV14,TRBJ2-3,TRBD2,CASSQDRAAGGRKQYF,TGTGCCAGCAGCCAAGACCGAGCAGCGGGGGGTCGAAAGCAGTATTTT
.,TRBV19,TRBJ1-6,TRBD1,CASTKSDRGGSPLHF,TGTGCCAGTACAAAGTCGGACAGGGGAGGTTCACCCCTCCACTTT